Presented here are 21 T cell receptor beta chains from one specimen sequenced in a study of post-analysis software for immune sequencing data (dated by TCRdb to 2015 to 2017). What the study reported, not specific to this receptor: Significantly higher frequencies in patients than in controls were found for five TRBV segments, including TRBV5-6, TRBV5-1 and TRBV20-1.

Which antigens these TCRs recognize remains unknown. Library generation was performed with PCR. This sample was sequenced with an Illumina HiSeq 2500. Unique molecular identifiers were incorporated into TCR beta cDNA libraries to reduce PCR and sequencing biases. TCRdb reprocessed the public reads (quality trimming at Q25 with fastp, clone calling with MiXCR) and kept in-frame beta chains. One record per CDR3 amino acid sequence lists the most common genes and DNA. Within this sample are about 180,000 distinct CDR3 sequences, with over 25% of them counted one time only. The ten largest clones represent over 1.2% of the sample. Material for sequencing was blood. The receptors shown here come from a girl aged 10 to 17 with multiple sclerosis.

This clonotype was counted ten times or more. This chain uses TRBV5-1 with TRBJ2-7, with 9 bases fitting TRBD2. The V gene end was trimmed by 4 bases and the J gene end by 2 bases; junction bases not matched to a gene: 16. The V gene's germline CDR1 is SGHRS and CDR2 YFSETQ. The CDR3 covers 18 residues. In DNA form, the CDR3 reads TGCGCCAGCAGCCCGATGGGGGTAGCGGGAGACTTAACCTACGAGCAGTACTTC. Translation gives CASSPMGVAGDLTYEQYF.

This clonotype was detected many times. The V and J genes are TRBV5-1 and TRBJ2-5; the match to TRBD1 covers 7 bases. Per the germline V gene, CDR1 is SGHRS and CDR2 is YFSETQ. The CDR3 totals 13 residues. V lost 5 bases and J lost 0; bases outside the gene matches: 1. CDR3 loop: CASRGTDQETQYF. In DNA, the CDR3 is TGCGCCAGCAGGGGGACAGACCAAGAGACCCAGTACTTC.

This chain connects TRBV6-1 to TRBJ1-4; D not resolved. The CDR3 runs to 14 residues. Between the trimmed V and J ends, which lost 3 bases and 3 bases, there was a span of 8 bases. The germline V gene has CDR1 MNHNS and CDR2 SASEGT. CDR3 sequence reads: CASSDRTANEKLFF. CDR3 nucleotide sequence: TGTGCCAGCAGTGATCGGACTGCTAATGAAAAACTGTTTTTT.

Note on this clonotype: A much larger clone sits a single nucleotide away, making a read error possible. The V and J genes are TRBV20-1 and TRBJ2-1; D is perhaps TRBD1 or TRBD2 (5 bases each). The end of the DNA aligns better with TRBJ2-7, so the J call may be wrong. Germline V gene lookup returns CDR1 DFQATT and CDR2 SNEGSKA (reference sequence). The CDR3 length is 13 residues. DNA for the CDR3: TGCAGTGCCCAGGGAGTGGGCTACAATGAGCAGTACTTC. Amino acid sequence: CSAQGVGYNEQYF.

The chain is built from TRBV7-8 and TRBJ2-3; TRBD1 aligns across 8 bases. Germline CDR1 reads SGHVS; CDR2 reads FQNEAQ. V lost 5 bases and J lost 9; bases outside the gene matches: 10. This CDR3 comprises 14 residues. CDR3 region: CASSRRGRVDTQYF. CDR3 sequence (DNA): TGTGCCAGCAGCCGCAGGGGGCGGGTAGACACGCAGTATTTT.

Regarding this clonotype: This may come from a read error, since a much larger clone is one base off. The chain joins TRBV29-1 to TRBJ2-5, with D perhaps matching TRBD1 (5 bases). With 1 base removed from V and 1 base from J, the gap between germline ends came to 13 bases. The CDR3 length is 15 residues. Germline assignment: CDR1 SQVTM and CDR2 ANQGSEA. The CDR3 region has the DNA TGCAGCGTTGAAGTTAGGGGTAGGCTCCAAGAGACCCAGTACTTC. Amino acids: CSVEVRGRLQETQYF.

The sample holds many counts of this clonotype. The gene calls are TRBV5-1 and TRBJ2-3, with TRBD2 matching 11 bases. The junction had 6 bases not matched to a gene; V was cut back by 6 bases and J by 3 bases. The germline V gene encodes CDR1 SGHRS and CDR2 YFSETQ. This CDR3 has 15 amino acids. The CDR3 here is CASKTSGIGTDTQYF. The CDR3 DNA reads TGCGCCAGCAAGACTAGCGGGATCGGAACAGATACGCAGTATTTT.

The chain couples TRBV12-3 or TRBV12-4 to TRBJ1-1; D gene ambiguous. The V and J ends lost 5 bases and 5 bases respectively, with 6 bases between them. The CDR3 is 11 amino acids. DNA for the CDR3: TGTGCCAGCAGTCTACAAACTGAAGCTTTCTTT. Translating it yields CASSLQTEAFF.

In DNA, the CDR3 is TGTGCCGGCGGGGCAGCAACTAATGAAAAACTGTTTTTT. This codes for CAGGAATNEKLFF. The V call is TRBV28, the J call TRBJ1-4; D is possibly TRBD1 (5 bases). The CDR3 sequence is 13 residues long. Trimming stripped 11 bases from V and 0 bases from J, with 10 bases between. Per the germline V gene, CDR1 is MDHEN and CDR2 is SYDVKM.

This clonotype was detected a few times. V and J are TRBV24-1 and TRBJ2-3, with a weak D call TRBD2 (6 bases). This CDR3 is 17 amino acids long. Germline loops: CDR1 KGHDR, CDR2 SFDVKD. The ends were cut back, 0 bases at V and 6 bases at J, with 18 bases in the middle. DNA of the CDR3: TGTGCCACCAGTGATTTGGTTGTGGGGACTCCCGAGGATACGCAGTATTTT. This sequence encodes CATSDLVVGTPEDTQYF.

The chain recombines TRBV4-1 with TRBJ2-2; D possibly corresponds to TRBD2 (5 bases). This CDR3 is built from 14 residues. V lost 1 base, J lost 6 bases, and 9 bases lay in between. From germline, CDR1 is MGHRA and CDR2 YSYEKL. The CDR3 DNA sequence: TGCGCCAGCAGCCAAGGCGGGTTAGCCGGGGAGCTGTTTTTT. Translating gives CASSQGGLAGELFF.

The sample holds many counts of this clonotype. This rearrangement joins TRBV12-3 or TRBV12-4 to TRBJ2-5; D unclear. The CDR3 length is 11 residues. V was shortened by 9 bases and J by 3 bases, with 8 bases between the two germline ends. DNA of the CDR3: TGTGCCAGTAGGAAGGAAGAGACCCAGTACTTC. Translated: CASRKEETQYF.

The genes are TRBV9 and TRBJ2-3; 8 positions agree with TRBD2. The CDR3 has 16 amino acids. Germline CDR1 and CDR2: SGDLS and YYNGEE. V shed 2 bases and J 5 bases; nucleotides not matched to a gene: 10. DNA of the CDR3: TGTGCCAGCAGCGTCGATATAGCGGGATCCCGAGATACGCAGTATTTT. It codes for CASSVDIAGSRDTQYF.

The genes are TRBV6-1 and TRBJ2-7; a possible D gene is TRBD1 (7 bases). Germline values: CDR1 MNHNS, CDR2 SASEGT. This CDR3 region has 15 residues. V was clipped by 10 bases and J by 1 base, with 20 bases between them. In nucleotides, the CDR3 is TGTGCCATCGTCAGGGGGGCCTACGAATCCTACGAGCAGTACTTC. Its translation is CAIVRGAYESYEQYF.

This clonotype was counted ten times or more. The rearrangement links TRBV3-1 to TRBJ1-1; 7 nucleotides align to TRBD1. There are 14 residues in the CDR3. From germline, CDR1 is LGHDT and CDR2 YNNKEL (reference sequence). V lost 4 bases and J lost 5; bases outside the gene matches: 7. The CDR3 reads CASSPPRQGTEAFF. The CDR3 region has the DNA TGTGCCAGCAGCCCTCCACGACAGGGAACTGAAGCTTTCTTT.

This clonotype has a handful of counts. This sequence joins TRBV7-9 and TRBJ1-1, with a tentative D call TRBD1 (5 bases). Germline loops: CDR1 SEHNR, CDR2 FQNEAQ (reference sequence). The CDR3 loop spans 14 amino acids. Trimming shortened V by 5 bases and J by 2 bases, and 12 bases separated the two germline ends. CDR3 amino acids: CASSPDRVNTEAFF. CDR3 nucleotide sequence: TGTGCCAGCAGCCCCGACAGAGTTAACACTGAAGCTTTCTTT.

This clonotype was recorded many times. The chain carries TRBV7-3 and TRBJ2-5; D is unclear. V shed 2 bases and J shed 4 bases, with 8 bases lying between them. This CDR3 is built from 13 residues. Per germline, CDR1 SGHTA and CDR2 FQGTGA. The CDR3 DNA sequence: TGTGCCAGCAGCTTATCTCTAGGAGAGACCCAGTACTTC. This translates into CASSLSLGETQYF.

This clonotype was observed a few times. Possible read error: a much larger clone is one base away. The DNA of the CDR3 is TGCAGTGCTAGTTCGGTAGCGGGGCTCACAGATACGCGGTATTTT. Translated, it gives CSASSVAGLTDTRYF. This chain connects TRBV20-1 to TRBJ2-3; 8 positions match TRBD2. This CDR3 is built from 15 residues. Germline V gene data show CDR1 as DFQATT and CDR2 as SNEGSKA (reference sequence).

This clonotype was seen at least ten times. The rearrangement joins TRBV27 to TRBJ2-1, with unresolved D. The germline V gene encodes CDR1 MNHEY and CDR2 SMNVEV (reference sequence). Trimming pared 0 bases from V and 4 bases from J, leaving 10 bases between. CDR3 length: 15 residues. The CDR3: CASSLSGSPYNEQFF. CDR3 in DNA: TGTGCCAGCAGTTTATCAGGCAGTCCGTACAATGAGCAGTTCTTC.

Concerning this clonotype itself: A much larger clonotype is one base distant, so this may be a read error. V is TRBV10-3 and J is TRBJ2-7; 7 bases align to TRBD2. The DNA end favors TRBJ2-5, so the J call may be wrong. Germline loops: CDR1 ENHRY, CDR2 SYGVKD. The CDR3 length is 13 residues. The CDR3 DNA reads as TGTGCCATCTCTACCGGGGAGGGAGTGACCCAGTACTTC. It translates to CAISTGEGVTQYF.

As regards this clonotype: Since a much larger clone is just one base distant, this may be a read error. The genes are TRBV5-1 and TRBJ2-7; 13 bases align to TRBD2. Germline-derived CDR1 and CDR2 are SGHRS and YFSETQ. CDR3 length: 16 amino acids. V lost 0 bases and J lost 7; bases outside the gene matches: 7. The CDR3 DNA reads TGCGCCAGCAGCTTGGCTGGGACTAGCGGGATCGATGAGCAGTACTTC. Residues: CASSLAGTSGIDEQYF.